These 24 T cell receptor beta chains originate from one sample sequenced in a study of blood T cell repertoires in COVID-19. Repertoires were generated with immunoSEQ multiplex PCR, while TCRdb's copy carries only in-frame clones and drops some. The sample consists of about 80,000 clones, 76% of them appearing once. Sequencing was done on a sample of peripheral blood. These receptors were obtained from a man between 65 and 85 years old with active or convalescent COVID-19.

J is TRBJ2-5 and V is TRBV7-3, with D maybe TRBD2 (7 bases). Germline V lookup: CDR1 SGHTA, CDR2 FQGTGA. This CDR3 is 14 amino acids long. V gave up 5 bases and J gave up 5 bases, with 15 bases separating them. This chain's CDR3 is CASSPGGGFETQYF. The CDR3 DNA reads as TGTGCCAGCAGCCCGGGGGGCGGGTTTGAGACCCAGTACTTC.

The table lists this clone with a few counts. The CDR3 nucleotides are TGTGCCAGCAGCACCGAGCGGGGAATCACAGATACGCAGTATTTT. Translated: CASSTERGITDTQYF. The J gene is TRBJ2-3, the V gene TRBV3-1 (or the pseudogene TRBV3-2); 7 bases align to TRBD2. The CDR3 totals 15 residues. Trimming at V came to 5 bases and at J to 2 bases, leaving 7 bases not matched to a gene. Per the germline V gene, CDR1 is LGHDT and CDR2 is YNNKEL (reference sequence).

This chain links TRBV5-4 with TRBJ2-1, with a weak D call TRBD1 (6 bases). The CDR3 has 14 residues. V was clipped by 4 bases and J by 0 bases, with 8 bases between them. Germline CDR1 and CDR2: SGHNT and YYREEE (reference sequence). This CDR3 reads CASSKDSSYNEQFF. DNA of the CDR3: TGTGCCAGCAGCAAGGACAGCTCCTACAATGAGCAGTTCTTC.

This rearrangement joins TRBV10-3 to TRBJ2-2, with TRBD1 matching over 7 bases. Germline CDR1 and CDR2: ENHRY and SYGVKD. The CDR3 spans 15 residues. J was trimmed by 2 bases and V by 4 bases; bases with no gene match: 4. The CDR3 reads CAISAGTANTGELFF. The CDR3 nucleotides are TGTGCCATCAGTGCCGGGACAGCCAACACCGGGGAGCTGTTTTTT.

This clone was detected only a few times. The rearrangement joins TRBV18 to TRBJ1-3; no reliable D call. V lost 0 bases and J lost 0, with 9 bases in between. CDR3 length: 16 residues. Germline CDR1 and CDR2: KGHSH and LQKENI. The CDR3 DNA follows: TGTGCCAGCTCACCACCGTCGGTTTTCTCTGGAAACACCATATATTTT. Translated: CASSPPSVFSGNTIYF.

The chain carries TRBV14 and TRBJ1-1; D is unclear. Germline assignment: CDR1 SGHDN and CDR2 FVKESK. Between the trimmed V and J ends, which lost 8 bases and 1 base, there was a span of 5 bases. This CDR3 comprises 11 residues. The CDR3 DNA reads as TGTGCCAGCGAGAAGAACACTGAAGCTTTCTTT. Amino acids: CASEKNTEAFF.

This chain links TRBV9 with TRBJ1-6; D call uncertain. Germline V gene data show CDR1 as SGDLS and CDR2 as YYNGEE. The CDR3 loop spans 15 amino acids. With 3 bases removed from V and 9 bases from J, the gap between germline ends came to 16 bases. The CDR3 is CASSGSRGEVSPLHF. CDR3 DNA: TGTGCCAGCAGCGGATCTCGTGGGGAGGTTTCACCCCTCCACTTT.

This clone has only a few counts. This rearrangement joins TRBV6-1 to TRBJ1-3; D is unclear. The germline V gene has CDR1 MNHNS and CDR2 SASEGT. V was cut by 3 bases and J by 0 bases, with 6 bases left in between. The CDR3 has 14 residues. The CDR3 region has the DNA TGTGCCAGCAGTGAGACGGGCTCTGGAAACACCATATATTTT. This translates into CASSETGSGNTIYF.

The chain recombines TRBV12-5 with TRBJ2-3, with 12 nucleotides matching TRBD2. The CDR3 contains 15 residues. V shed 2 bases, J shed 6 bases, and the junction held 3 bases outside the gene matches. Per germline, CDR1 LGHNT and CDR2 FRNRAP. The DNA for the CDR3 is TGTGCTAGTGGTTTGACTAGCGGGGGGACGGATACGCAGTATTTT. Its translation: CASGLTSGGTDTQYF.

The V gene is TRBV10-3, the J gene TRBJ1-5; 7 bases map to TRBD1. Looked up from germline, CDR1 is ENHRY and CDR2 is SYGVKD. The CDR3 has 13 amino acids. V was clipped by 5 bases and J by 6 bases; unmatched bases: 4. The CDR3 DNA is TGTGCCATCAGTAGACAGGGAGGTCAGCCCCAGCATTTT. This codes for CAISRQGGQPQHF.

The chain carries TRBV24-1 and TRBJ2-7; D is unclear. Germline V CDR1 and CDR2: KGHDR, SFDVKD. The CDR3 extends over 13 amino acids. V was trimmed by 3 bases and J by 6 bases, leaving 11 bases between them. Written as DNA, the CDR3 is TGTGCCACCAGTGATGCTACCTACCGCGAGCAGTACTTC. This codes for CATSDATYREQYF.

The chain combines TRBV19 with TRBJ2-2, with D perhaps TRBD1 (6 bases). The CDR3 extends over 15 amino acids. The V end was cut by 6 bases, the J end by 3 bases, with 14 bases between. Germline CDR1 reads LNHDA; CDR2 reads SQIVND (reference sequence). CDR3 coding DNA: TGTGCCAGTAGCCGATGGGACACGGACACCGGGGAGCTGTTTTTT. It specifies CASSRWDTDTGELFF.

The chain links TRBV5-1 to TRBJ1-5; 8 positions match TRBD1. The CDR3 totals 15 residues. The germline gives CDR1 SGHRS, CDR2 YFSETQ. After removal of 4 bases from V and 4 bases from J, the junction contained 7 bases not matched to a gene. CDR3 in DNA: TGCGCCAGCAGCCCGACAGGGGAAGGAAATCAGCCCCAGCATTTT. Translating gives CASSPTGEGNQPQHF.

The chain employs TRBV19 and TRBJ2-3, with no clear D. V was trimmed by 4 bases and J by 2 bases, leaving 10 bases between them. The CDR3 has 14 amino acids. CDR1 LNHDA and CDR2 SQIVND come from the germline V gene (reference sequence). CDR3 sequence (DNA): TGTGCCAGTAGTAGCTACCAGGACACAGATACGCAGTATTTT. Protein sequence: CASSSYQDTDTQYF.

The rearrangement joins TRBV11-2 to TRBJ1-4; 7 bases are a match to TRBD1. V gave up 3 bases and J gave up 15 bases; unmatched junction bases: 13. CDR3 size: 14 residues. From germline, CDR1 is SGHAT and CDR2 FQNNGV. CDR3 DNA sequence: TGTGCCAGCAGCTTGGAAATTAAGGGGGCGCATATGTTTTTT. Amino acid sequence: CASSLEIKGAHMFF.

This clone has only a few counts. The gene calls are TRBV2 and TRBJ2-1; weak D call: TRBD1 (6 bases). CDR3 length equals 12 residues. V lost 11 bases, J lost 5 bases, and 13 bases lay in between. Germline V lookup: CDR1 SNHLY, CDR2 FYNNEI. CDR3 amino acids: CAADRLDNEQFF. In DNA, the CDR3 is TGTGCCGCCGACAGGCTAGACAATGAGCAGTTCTTC.

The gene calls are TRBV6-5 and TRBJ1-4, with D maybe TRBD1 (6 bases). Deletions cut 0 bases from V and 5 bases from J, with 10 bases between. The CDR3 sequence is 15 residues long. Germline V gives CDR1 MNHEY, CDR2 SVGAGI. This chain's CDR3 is CASSYSGHGNEKLFF. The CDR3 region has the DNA TGTGCCAGCAGTTACTCGGGACACGGGAATGAAAAACTGTTTTTT.

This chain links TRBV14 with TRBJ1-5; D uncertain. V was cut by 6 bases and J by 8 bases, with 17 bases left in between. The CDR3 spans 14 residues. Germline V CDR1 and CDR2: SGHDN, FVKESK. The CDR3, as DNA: TGTGCCAGCAGACAGACGGCGAGGGTAAAGCCCCAGCATTTT. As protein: CASRQTARVKPQHF.

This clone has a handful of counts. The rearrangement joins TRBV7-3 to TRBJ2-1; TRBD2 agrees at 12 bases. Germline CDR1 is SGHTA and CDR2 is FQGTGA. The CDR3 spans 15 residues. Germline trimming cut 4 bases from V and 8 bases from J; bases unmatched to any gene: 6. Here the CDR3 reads CASSSSSGGAYEQFF. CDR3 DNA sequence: TGTGCCAGCAGCTCCTCTAGCGGGGGGGCCTATGAGCAGTTCTTC.

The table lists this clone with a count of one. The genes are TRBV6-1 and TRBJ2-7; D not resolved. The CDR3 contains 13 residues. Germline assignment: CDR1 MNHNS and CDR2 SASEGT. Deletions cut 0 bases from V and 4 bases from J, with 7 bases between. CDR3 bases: TGTGCCAGCAGTGAAGCGGGCCCGTACGAGCAGTACTTC. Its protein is CASSEAGPYEQYF.

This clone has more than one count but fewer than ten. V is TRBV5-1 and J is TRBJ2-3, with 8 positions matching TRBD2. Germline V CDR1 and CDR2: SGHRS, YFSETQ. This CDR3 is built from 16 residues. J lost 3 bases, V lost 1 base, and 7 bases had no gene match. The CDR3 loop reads CASSLLSGGNTDTQYF. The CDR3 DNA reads TGCGCCAGCAGCTTGTTAAGCGGGGGAAATACAGATACGCAGTATTTT.

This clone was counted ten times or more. The CDR3 coding sequence is TGTGCCAGCAGCCAACGGCCAGGAGGGGAGGTAAACACCATATATTTT. Translating it yields CASSQRPGGEVNTIYF. The chain couples TRBV3-1 (or the pseudogene TRBV3-2) to TRBJ1-3, with D tentatively TRBD1 (5 bases). The V gene's germline CDR1 is LGHDT and CDR2 YNNKEL (reference sequence). V lost 2 bases and J lost 6, with 17 bases in between. The CDR3 totals 16 residues.

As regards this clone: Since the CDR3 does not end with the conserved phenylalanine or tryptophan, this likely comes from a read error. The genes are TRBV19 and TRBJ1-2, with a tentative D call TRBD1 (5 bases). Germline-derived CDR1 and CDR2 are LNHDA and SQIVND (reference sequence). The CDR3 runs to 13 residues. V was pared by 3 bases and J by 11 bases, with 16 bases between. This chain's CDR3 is CASSIDGHARYTL. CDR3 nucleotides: TGTGCCAGTAGTATCGACGGACACGCGAGGTACACCCTC.

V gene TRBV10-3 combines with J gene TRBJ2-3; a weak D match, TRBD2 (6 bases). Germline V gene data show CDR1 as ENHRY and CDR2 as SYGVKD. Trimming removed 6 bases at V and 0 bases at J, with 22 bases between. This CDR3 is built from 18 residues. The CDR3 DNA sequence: TGTGCCATCAGGTCCCGGGGCCTGGGAGGCCCTAGCACAGATACGCAGTATTTT. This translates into CAIRSRGLGGPSTDTQYF.